This T cell receptor beta chain was documented in a study of blood T cells in healthy people across ages. A sample-barcoded 5' primer and a J-beta primer mix were used in a second PCR of about 6 to 11 cycles. In TCRdb, the 5' RACE reads were re-called with MiXCR into one record per CDR3 protein. Among 1.5 million to 2 million distinct CDR3 sequences listed, roughly 32% were seen once. This clonotype was counted a few times. The clonotype originates from a woman in her twenties or thirties in good health. Specimen: blood.

The chain's CDR3 is CASSESGIYGYTF. Here the CDR3 DNA reads TGTGCCAGCAGTGAGAGCGGCATCTATGGCTACACCTTC. The chain has TRBV6-1 and TRBJ1-2; D uncertain. Per germline, CDR1 MNHNS and CDR2 SASEGT. The CDR3 is made up of 13 amino acids. V gave up 3 bases and J gave up 4 bases, with 9 bases separating them.